This TCR beta chain originates from a study of T-cell reconstitution after alpha-beta-depleted transplantation in children. Preparation of the TCRbeta library involved a method that used unique molecular identifiers. TCRdb reprocessed the PCR reads with MiXCR, giving one entry per CDR3 protein. The data show approximately 510,000 distinct CDR3 sequences, around 18% seen once. The CDR3 contains 15 residues. V gave up 8 bases and J gave up 0 bases, with 15 bases separating them. The germline gives CDR1 MNHEY, CDR2 SMNVEV (reference sequence). Sequencing used PBMCs from the stem cell graft donor, obtained from the stem cell graft. The V call is TRBV27, the J call TRBJ2-3, with D possibly being TRBD1 (6 bases). The TCR sequence derives from a human donor who donated a stem cell graft to a child with acute lymphoblastic leukemia. The CDR3 DNA is TGTGCCAGCGGGACAACTCAACTGAGCACAGATACGCAGTATTTT. This encodes CASGTTQLSTDTQYF.